This T cell receptor beta chain was found in a study of T cells in localized non-small cell lung cancer. Study-level points and caveats: Because sequencing included only one region (of the tumor), heterogeneity remains possible. Longer overall survival was associated with a higher density of T cells in the blood. Median detection of top 100 tumor clones in adjacent lung was over 45 clones. Peak T cell clonality was found in uninvolved adjacent lung, exceeding tumor.

Clones were read by immunoSEQ multiplex PCR, and TCRdb kept only the in-frame ones, dropping some. The sample lists 45,000 to 60,000 clones; around 87% were seen once. Deletions cut 8 bases from V and 4 bases from J, with 18 bases between. There are 14 residues in the CDR3. With regard to this clone: Its antigen is currently unknown.

The sequence was obtained from a man between 35 and 75 years old with stage II lung adenocarcinoma. V is TRBV5-3 and J is TRBJ1-1, with a weak D call TRBD1 (6 bases). TRBV5-3 is sorted into the ORF group, with uncertain function. The sequenced sample was PBMCs, obtained before any cancer treatment. CDR3 nucleotide sequence: TGTGCCAGGAAAAGTACAGGGCCATCCACTGAAGCTTTCTTT. As protein: CARKSTGPSTEAFF.